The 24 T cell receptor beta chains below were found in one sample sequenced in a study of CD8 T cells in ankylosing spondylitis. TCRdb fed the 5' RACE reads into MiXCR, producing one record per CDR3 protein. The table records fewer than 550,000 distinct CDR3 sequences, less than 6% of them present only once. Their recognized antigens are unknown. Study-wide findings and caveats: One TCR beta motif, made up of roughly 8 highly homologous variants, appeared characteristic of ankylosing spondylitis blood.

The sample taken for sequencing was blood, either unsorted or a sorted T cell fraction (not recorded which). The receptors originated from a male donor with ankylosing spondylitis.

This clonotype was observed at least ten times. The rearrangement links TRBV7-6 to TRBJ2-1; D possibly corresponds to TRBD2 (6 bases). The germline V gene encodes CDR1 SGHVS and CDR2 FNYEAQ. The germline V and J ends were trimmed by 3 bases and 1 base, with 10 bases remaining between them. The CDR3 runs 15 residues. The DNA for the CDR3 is TGTGCCAGCAGCTTGGGACTTCTTTCCTACAATGAGCAGTTCTTC. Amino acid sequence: CASSLGLLSYNEQFF.

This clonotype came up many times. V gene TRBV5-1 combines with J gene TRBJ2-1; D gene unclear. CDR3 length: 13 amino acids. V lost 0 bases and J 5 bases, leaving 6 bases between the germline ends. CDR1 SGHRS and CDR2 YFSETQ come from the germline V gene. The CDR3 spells CASSLVPDNEQFF. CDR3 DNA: TGCGCCAGCAGCTTGGTCCCGGACAATGAGCAGTTCTTC.

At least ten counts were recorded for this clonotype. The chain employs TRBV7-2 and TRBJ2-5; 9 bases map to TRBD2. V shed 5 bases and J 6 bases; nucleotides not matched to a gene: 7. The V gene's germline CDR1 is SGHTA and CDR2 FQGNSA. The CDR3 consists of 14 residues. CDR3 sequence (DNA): TGTGCCAGCAGCCTGGGACTAGCTGAAAAGACCCAGTACTTC. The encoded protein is CASSLGLAEKTQYF.

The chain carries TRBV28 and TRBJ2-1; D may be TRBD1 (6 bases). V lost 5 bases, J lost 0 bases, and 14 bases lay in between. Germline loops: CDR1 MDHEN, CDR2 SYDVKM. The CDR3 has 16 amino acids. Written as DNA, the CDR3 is TGTGCCAGCAGTATCCCCTGGGGGCCCTCCTACAATGAGCAGTTCTTC. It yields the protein CASSIPWGPSYNEQFF.

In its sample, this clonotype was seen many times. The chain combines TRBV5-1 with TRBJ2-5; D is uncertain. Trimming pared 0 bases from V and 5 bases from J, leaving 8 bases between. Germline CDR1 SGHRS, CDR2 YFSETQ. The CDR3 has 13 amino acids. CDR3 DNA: TGCGCCAGCAGCTTGGGGGCCGGGGAGACCCAGTACTTC. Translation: CASSLGAGETQYF.

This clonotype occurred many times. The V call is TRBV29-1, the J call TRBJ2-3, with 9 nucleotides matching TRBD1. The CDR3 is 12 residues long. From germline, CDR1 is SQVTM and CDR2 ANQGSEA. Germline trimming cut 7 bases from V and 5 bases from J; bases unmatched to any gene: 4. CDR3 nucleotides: TGCAGCGAGGACAGGGGCGTAGATACGCAGTATTTT. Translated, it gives CSEDRGVDTQYF.

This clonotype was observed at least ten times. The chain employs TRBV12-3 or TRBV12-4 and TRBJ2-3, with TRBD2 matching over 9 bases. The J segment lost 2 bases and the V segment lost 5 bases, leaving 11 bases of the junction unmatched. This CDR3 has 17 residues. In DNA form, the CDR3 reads TGTGCCAGCAGTGGGGACCCTCTAGCGGGGAACACAGATACGCAGTATTTT. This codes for CASSGDPLAGNTDTQYF.

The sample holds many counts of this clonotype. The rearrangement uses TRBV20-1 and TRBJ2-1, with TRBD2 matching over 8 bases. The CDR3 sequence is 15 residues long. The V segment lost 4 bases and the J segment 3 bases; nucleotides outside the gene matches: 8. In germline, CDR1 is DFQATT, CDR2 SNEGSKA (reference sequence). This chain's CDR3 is CSATSLAGNYNEQFF. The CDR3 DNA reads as TGCAGTGCTACGAGTTTAGCGGGAAACTACAATGAGCAGTTCTTC.

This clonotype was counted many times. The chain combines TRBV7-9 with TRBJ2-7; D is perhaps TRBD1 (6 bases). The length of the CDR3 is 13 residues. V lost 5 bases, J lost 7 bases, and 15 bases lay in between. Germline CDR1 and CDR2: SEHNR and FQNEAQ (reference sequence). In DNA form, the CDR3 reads TGTGCCAGCAGCCACCCAAGGCAGGGGGAGCAGTACTTC. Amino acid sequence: CASSHPRQGEQYF.

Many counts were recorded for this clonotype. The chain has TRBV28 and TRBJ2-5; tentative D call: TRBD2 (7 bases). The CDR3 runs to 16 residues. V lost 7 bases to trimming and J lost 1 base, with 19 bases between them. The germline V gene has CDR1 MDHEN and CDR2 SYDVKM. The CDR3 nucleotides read TGTGCCAGCATGAGGGGGGGCTGGGGCCTCCAAGAGACCCAGTACTTC. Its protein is CASMRGGWGLQETQYF.

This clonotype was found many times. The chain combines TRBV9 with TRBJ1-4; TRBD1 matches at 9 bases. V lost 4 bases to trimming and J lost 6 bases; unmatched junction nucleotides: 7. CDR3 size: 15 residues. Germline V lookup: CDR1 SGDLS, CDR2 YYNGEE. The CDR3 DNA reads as TGTGCCAGCAGCACTCGGGGGGACAGGGATGAAAAACTGTTTTTT. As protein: CASSTRGDRDEKLFF.

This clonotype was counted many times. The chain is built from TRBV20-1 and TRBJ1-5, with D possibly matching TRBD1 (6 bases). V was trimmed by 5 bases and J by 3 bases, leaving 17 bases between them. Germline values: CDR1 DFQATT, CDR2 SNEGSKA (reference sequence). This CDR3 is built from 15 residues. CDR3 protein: CSAADSALANQPQHF. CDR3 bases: TGCAGTGCTGCGGACAGTGCCTTAGCCAATCAGCCCCAGCATTTT.

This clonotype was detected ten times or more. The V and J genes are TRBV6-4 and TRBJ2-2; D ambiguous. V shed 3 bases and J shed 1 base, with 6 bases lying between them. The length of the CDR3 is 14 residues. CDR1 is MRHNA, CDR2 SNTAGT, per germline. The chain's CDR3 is CASSEAVNTGELFF. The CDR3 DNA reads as TGTGCCAGCAGTGAGGCGGTGAACACCGGGGAGCTGTTTTTT.

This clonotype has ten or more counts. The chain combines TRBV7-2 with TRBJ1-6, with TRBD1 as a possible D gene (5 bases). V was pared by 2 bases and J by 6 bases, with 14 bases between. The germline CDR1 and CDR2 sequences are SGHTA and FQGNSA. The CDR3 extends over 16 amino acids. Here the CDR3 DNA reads TGTGCCAGCAGCTTATTTCGGGGCGCCAGTAATTCACCCCTCCACTTT. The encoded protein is CASSLFRGASNSPLHF.

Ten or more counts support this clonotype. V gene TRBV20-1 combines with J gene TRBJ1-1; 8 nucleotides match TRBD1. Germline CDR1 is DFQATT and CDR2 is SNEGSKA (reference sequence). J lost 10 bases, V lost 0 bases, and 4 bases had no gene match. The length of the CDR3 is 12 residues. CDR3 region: CSAREDRAGAFF. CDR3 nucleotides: TGCAGTGCTAGAGAGGACAGGGCCGGAGCTTTCTTT.

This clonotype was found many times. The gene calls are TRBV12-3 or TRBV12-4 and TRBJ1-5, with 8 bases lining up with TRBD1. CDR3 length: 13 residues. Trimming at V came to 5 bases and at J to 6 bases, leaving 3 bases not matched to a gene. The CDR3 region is CASSKTGGQPQHF. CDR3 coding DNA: TGTGCCAGCAGTAAAACAGGGGGTCAGCCCCAGCATTTT.

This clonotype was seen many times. CDR3 sequence reads: CASSFLTGGDSPLHF. Here the CDR3 DNA reads TGTGCCAGCAGCTTCCTGACAGGGGGTGATTCACCCCTCCACTTT. V is TRBV7-2 and J is TRBJ1-6, with 9 positions matching TRBD1. There are 15 residues in the CDR3. The germline gives CDR1 SGHTA, CDR2 FQGNSA. V lost 3 bases and J lost 8; bases outside the gene matches: 5.

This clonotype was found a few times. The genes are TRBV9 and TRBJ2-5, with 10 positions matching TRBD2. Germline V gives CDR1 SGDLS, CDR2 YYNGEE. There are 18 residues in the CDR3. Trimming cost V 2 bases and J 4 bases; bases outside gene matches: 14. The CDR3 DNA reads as TGTGCCAGCAGCGTTGCGGGTAGCGGGGGGCCGGTGGGAGAGACCCAGTACTTC. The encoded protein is CASSVAGSGGPVGETQYF.

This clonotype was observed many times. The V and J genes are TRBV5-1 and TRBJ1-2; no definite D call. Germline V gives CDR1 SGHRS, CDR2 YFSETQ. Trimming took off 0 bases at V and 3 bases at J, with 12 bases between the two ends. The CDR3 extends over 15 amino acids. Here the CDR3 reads CASSLGGPTHYGYTF. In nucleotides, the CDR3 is TGCGCCAGCAGCTTGGGAGGACCCACTCACTATGGCTACACCTTC. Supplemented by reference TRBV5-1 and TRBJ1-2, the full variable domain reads KAGVTQTPRYLIKTRGQQVTLSCSPISGHRSVSWYQQTPGQGLQFLFEYFSETQRNKGNFPGRFSGRQFSNSRSEMNVSTLELGDSALYLCASSLGGPTHYGYTFGSGTRLTVV.

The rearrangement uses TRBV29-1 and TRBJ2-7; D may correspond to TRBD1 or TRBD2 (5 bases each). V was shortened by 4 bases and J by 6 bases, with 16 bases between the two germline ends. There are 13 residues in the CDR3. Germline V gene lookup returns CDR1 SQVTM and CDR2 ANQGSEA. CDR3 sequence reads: CSVARGSSFEQYF. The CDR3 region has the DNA TGCAGCGTTGCTCGGGGCTCCTCTTTCGAGCAGTACTTC.

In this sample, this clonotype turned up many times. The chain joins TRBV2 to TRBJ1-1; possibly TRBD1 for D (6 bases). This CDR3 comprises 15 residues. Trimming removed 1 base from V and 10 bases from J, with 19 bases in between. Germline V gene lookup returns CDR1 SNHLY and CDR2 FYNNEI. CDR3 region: CASSEESAGVGGAFF. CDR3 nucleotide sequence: TGTGCCAGCAGTGAAGAAAGCGCAGGGGTCGGGGGAGCTTTCTTT.

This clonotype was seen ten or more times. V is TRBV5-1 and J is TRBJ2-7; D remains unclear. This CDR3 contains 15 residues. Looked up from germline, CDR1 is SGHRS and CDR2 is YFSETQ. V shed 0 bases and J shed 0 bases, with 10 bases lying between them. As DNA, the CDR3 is TGCGCCAGCAGCTTGGACGGTAGCAGCTCCTACGAGCAGTACTTC. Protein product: CASSLDGSSSYEQYF.

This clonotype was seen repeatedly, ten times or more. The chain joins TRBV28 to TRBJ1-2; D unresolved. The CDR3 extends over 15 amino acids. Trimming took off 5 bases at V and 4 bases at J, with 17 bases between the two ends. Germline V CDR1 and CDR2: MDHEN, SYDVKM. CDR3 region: CASSLGPAPLYGYTF. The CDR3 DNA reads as TGTGCCAGCAGTCTCGGCCCGGCGCCCCTCTATGGCTACACCTTC.

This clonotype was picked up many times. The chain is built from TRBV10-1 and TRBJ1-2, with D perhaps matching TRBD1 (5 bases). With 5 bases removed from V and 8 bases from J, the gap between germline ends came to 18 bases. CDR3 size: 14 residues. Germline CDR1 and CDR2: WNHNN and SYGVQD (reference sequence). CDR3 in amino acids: CASSRSDTIGGYTF. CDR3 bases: TGCGCCAGCAGTCGATCGGACACCATTGGAGGCTACACCTTC.